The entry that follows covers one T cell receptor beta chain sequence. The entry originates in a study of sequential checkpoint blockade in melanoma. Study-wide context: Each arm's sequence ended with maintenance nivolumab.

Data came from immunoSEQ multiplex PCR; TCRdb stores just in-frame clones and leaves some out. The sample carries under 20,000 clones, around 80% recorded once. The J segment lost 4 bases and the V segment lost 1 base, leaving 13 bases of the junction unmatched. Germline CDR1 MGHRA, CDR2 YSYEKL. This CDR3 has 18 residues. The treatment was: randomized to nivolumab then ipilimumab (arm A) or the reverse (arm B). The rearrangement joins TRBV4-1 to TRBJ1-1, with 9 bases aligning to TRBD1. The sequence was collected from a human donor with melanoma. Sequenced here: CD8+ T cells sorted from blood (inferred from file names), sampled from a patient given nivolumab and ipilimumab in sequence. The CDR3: CASSQAADRGGGGTEAFF. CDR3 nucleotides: TGCGCCAGCAGCCAAGCCGCGGACAGGGGTGGGGGAGGCACTGAAGCTTTCTTT.